What follows is one T cell receptor beta chain and its context. V lost 4 bases to trimming and J lost 4 bases; unmatched junction nucleotides: 0. There are 13 residues in the CDR3. Germline V gives CDR1 MNHEY, CDR2 SMNVEV (reference sequence). These data are taken from a study of cytomegalovirus exposure and HLA in healthy donors. Vbeta (60) and Jbeta (13) primers were used in the PCR. Only in-frame clones appear in the TCRdb table, and some are missing; sequencing was by immunoSEQ multiplex PCR. The sample has about 130,000 clones; about 74% are singletons. The clonotype comes from a man aged 30-40 years in good health and CMV-seronegative. Material for sequencing was PBMCs. The rearrangement uses TRBV27 and TRBJ2-1, with 8 bases lining up with TRBD2. CDR3 sequence reads: CASSSGGYNEQFF. In DNA, the CDR3 is TGTGCCAGCAGTTCGGGGGGGTACAATGAGCAGTTCTTC.